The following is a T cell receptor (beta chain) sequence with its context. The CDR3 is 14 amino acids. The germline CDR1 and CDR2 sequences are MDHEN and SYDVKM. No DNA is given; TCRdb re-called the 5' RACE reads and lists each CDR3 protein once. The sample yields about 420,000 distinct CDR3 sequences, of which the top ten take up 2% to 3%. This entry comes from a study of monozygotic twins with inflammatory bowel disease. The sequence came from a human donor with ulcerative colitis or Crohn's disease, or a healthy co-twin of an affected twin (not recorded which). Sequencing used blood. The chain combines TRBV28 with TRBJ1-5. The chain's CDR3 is CASSSGPGNQPQHF.